This T cell receptor beta chain came from a study of shared clonotypes between healthy human individuals (dated by TCRdb to 2020 to 2022). Notes on the research overall: Two women and a few men aged 18 to 49 years were included in the cohort. For each donor, three plates each were used for CD4 naive and CD4 memory, two plates were used for CD8 naive, and one plate was used for CD8 memory. To estimate repertoire size and how much clonotype sharing occurs between individuals, the study deeply sequenced the blood TCR repertoires of several healthy adults. To increase sequencing depth and limit assay-specific biases, different laboratories used diverse techniques to prepare libraries and sequence TCR repertoires. Leukapheresis yielded between about 0.85 and 10 billion PBMCs per donor.

General conclusions and limits of the study: Naive subsets generally had larger estimated clonotype richness than memory subsets. Pairwise subsampling indicated that sequencing depth was expected to affect the degree of clonotype sharing among donors. Incomplete sequencing was indicated by rarefaction of sorted-subset datasets, despite the large sequencing depth. Because the study included a small number of donors, the genetic and exposure-history diversity represented was limited. Sampling was restricted to blood, and TCR repertoires in tissues likely differ from the TCR repertoires found in blood. Higher generation probabilities were observed for clonotypes shared by all four sorted-subset donors than for non-shared clonotypes. When several donors were compared, the shared fraction of clonotypes was roughly 4.8% for naive CD4, around 3.5% for naive CD8, 2.3% for memory CD4, and under 0.5% for memory CD8.

A note on this clone: Its antigen specificity is not known. No base qualities exist here, and no much larger clone lies one base off it.

Healthy HIV-negative adults with no recently reported acute infections or vaccinations were included as donors. Every donor was a Caucasian adult living in Nashville, Tennessee, USA. Magnetic negative selection was used to enrich CD4+ T cells, after which naive cells were positively selected on CD45RA and the negative fraction became the memory subset. Blood was obtained by leukapheresis, after which PBMCs were separated by Ficoll-Histopaque density gradient centrifugation and cryopreserved in liquid nitrogen vapor phase. Analytical flow cytometry was used to check the purity and quantity of every magnetically sorted T cell population. Genomic DNA was isolated from every sorted fraction and measured by UV absorbance on a Nanodrop 2000c. Using the deep immunoSEQ assay, TCR CDR3 regions were amplified from genomic DNA by multiplex PCR. Extracted genomic DNA from each cell subset was distributed evenly across all wells of several immunoSEQ 96-well plates, and each plate was treated as a replicate. For sorted subsets, each replicate PCR was loaded with 150 to 250 ng genomic DNA, equivalent to 25,000 to 35,000 T cell genomes. Purified libraries were quantified with a Qubit 3.0 fluorometer, sized on a Bioanalyzer 2100, and re-quantified with the KAPA Library Quantification kit. Each immunoSEQ 96-well plate was sequenced on its own single-read 150-cycle Illumina NextSeq 550 flow cell. In the paper's pipeline: Because the immunoSEQ output held only junctional sequences and lacked quality scores, the filtering could not match the filtering applied to full-length reads. To assign V/J genes and CDR3, sequences were annotated against IMGT germline references using PyIR, a Python wrapper for IgBLAST v1.9. Reads were filtered out if the reads had weak V/J assignments (E-value above 1e-6), no CDR3, stop codons, out-of-frame junctions, or ambiguous translated residues. V3J clonotypes were defined as sequences sharing an identical inferred V gene, J gene, and CDR3 amino acid sequence. Percentage overlap between repertoires was computed as shared unique clonotypes divided by the size of the smaller repertoire. Richness of each repertoire was evaluated using RTK rarefaction, the Chao1 estimator, and Recon v2.1 estimates of unobserved clonotypes. For all TCRbeta clonotypes obtained by the gDNA method from four donors, generation probabilities were computed with OLGA. As stored in TCRdb, this immuneACCESS dataset retains in-frame rearrangements with V and J assigned. A fraction of the clones does not appear; measured against another copy, unresolved V genes explain less than half of the discrepancy, and the remainder lacks a known reason. D and trimming were read from the DNA, whereas the V and J calls and clone size are those reported in that table. The sample data list about 1.1 million clones, and more than 75% of these were observed just once. 0.5% to 0.6% of the sample goes to the ten largest clones.

Trimming costs V 0 bases and J 1 base, and their ends lie 9 bases apart. The germline V gene provides CDR1 MGHRA and CDR2 YSYEKL. The CDR3 runs 15 residues from the cysteine to the phenylalanine. Left in the record is the CDR3 DNA by itself, 45 bases read in frame from the first base. This TCR derives from a man aged 18 to 35 in good health. Some clones in this sample may be carry-over from other donors' samples. The sequencing input was memory CD4+ T cells from PBMCs. The sample's cell subset or site label, decoded: CD45RA-negative fraction. The chain is encoded by TRBV4-1 joined to TRBJ2-5; TRBD1 is perhaps the D gene, given 5 matching bases. The CDR3 corresponds to CASSQEDGAQETQYF. The nucleotide sequence reads as follows: TGCGCCAGCAGCCAAGAAGATGGGGCCCAAGAGACCCAGTACTTC.